The clone carrying this T cell receptor (beta chain) was detected only a few times. The TCRbeta library incorporated unique molecular identifiers. MiXCR was run by TCRdb on the PCR reads, yielding one entry per CDR3 protein. The sample lists some 490,000 distinct CDR3 sequences, roughly an eighth occurring once. This entry is derived from a study of T-cell reconstitution after alpha-beta-depleted transplantation in children. Per the germline V gene, CDR1 is LGHDT and CDR2 is YNNKEL (reference sequence). CDR3 length: 15 residues. Trimming pared 0 bases from V and 6 bases from J, leaving 14 bases between.

This specimen was PBMCs from the stem cell graft donor, taken from the stem cell graft. The source is a human donor who donated a stem cell graft to a child with combined immunodeficiency. This chain uses TRBV3-1 with TRBJ1-1, with D possibly TRBD1 on 5 matching bases. The CDR3 reads CASSQDRALGAEAFF. In nucleotides, the CDR3 is TGTGCCAGCAGCCAAGATCGGGCTCTGGGGGCTGAAGCTTTCTTT.